This T cell receptor (beta chain) was sequenced during a study of blood T cell repertoires in COVID-19. About the study: Nucleic acid was either cDNA or gDNA, and it came from T cells, B-cell-depleted T cells, or PBMCs.

The length of the CDR3 is 13 residues. Germline-derived CDR1 and CDR2 are KGHSH and LQKENI. V was trimmed by 4 bases and J by 1 base, leaving 5 bases between them. In the authors' workflow: Amplification of reference gene primers provided the estimated nucleated cell counts. Assay used: immunoSEQ multiplex PCR; TCRdb lists only in-frame clones, some missing. The V and J calls and clone size were taken over from that table, and D and trimming were inferred from the DNA. The data contain some 180,000 clones, just under 80% of them singletons. The receptor's source is a woman of 80 years or more with active or convalescent COVID-19. The sequenced sample consisted of peripheral blood. V gene TRBV18 combines with J gene TRBJ2-4; D not resolved. DNA of the CDR3: TGTGCCAGCTCACGGGCGGCCAAAAACATTCAGTACTTC. Encoded protein: CASSRAAKNIQYF.